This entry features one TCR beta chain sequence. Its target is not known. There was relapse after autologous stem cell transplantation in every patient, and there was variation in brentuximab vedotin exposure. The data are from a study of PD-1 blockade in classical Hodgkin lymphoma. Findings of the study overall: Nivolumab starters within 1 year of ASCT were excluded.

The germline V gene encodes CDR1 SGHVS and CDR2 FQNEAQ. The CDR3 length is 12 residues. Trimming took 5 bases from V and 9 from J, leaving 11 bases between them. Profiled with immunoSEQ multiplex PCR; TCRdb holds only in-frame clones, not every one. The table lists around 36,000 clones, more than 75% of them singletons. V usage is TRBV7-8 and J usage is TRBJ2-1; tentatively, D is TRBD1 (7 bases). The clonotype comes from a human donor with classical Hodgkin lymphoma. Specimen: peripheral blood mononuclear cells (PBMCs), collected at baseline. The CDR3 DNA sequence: TGTGCCAGCAGCCCTCAGGGGGGTGAGCAGTTCTTC. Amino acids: CASSPQGGEQFF.